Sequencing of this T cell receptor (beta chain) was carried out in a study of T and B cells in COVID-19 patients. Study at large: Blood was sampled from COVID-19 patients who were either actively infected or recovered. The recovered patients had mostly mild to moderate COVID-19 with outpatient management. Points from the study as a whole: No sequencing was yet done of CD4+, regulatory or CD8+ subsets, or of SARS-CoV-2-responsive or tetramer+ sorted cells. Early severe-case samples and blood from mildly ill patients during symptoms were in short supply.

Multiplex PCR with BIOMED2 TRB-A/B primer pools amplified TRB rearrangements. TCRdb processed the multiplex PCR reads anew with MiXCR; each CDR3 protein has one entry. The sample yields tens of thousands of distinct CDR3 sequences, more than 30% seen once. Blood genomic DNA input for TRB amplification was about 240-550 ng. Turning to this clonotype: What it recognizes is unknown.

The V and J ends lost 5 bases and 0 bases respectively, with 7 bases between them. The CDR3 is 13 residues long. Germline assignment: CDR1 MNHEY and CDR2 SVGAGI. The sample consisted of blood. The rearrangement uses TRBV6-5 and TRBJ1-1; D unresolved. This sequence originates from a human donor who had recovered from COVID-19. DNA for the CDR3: TGTGCCAGCAGTGACTACCTGAACACTGAAGCTTTCTTT. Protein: CASSDYLNTEAFF.